This T cell receptor (beta chain) was recovered during a study of blood T cells in healthy people across ages. Each sample had at least 6 million PBMCs isolated. Extraction of total RNA produced a minimum of 5 micrograms from each sample. The use of a sample-barcoded 5' primer and a J-beta primer mix characterized a second PCR of about 7 to 12 cycles. Through a template-switch adaptor with 12 random nucleotides, each cDNA molecule received a tag. TCRdb fed the 5' RACE reads into MiXCR, producing one record per CDR3 protein. The table records roughly 790,000 distinct CDR3 sequences, roughly two fifths of them present only once. The CDR3 sequence is 13 residues long. V dropped 1 base and J dropped 10 bases, with 13 bases sitting between them. CDR1 is LNHNV and CDR2 is YYDKDF in the germline V gene (reference sequence).

The sample was blood. This TCR derives from an older woman in good health. The chain couples TRBV15 to TRBJ1-2; the D gene is possibly TRBD1 (5 bases). This CDR3 is CATSRGGGQTYTF. Here the CDR3 DNA reads TGTGCCACCAGCAGAGGGGGCGGGCAAACCTACACCTTC. Filled out from reference TRBV15 and TRBJ1-2, the complete variable domain reads DAMVIQNPRYQVTQFGKPVTLSCSQTLNHNVMYWYQQKSSQAPKLLFHYYDKDFNNEADTPDNFQSRRPNTSFCFLDIRSPGLGDTAMYLCATSRGGGQTYTFGSGTRLTVV.